This TCR beta chain originates from a study of CD8+CD57+ T cells in acquired aplastic anemia. Study background: Read counts for CD4+ cells (from healthy donors) averaged about 10.8 million.

The table lists this clonotype with many counts. Its antigen is unknown. Genomic DNA constituted the template upon which TCR beta VDJ and CDR3 profiling was performed. TCRdb analysed the reads with MiXCR anew, one entry per CDR3 protein. The sample has some 170,000 distinct CDR3 sequences, approximately 40% seen once. Whole-study results and caveats: It was found that almost 30 CD8+ CDR3 sequences were shared between patients and controls.

The ends were cut back, 4 bases at V and 9 bases at J, with 10 bases in the middle. This CDR3 has 13 amino acids. Germline V gives CDR1 LGHDT, CDR2 YNNKEL (reference sequence). The specimen sequenced was sorted CD4+, CD8+, or CD8+CD57+ T cells (not recorded which) from PBMCs. This clonotype was sampled from a human donor in good health. The chain couples TRBV3-1 to TRBJ1-6; the D gene is possibly TRBD1 (6 bases). The CDR3: CASSLKGGSPLHF. DNA of the CDR3: TGTGCCAGCAGCCTGAAGGGGGGTTCACCCCTCCACTTT.